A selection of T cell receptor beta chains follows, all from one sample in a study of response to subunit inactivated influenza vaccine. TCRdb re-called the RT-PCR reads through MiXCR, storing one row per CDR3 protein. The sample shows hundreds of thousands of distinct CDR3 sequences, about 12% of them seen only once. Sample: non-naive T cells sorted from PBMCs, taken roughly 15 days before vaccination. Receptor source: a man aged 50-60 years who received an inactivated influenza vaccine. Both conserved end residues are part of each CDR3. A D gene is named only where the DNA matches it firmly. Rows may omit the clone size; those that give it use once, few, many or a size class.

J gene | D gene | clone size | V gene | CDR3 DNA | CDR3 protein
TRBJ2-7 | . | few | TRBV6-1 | TGTGCCAGCAGTGTGAGCACAATCTACGAGCAGTACTTC | CASSVSTIYEQYF
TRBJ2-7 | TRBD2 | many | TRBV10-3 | TGTGCCATCAGCGAACCTAGCGGGAGGGCCCCCTCATACGAGCAGTACTTC | CAISEPSGRAPSYEQYF
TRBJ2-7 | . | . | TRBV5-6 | TGTGCCAGCAGCTTTACGATTCTCTCCTACGAGCAGTACTTC | CASSFTILSYEQYF
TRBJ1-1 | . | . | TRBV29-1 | TGCAGCGTCCGACAGATTAACACTGAAGCTTTCTTT | CSVRQINTEAFF
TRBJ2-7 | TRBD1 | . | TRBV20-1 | TGCAGTGCGACTTCGACAGGGGGCTCCTACGAGCAGTACTTC | CSATSTGGSYEQYF
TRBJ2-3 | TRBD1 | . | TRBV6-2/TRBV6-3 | TGTGCCAGCAGATGGACAGGGAGGCCAGATACGCAGTATTTT | CASRWTGRPDTQYF
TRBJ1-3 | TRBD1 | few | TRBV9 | TGTGCCAGCAGCGTAGTAACAGGGGCTGGAAACACCATATATTTT | CASSVVTGAGNTIYF
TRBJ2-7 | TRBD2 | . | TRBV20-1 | TGCAGTGCCCCCGGCGCCTCTAGCGGGGTCTCCTACGAGCAGTACTTC | CSAPGASSGVSYEQYF
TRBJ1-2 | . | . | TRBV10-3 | TGTGCCATCAGTGAAGAGACCCGCCTTGGCTACACCTTC | CAISEETRLGYTF
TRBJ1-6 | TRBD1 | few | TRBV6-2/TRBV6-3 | TGTGCCAGCACCTTCGGGACAGGGGGTAATTCACCCCTCCACTTT | CASTFGTGGNSPLHF
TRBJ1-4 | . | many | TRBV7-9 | TGTGCCAGCAGCCTGAGCCAGGGAAGAGTCGAAAAACTGTTTTTT | CASSLSQGRVEKLFF
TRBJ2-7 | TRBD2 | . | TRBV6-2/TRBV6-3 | TGTGCCAGCGAGAAAGCTGAACCGGGACTAGCGGGAGTATACGAGCAGTACTTC | CASEKAEPGLAGVYEQYF
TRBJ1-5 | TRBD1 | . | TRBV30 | TGTGCCTGGAGCAGGGGGCCCATCAATCAGCCCCAGCATTTT | CAWSRGPINQPQHF
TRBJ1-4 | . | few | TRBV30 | TGTGCCTGGAGTAAGCCCCGGACCGGGGTTGAAAAACTGTTTTTT | CAWSKPRTGVEKLFF
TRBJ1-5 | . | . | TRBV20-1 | TGCAGTGCTAGAGCTTTAATGGGAGGGGGAGCTCGGATGAGCAATCAGCCCCAGCATTTT | CSARALMGGGARMSNQPQHF
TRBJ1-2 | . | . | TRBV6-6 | TGTGCCAGCAGTTACTCTACCCTCTATGGCTACACCTTC | CASSYSTLYGYTF
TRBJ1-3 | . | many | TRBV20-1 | TGCAGTGCTAGAGTGGGGGGGGCCGCTGGAAACACCATATATTTT | CSARVGGAAGNTIYF
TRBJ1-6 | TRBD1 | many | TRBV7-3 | TGTGCCAGCAGCGTGGACAGGGTTGGGGCCCTCCACTTT | CASSVDRVGALHF
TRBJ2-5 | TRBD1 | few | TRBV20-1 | TGCAGTGCCAAGAGGACAGGGTTGGAGACCCAGTACTTC | CSAKRTGLETQYF
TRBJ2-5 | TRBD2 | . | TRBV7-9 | TGTGCCAGCAGCCCCGCATGGGGGGGAGGAAGAACCCAGTACTTC | CASSPAWGGGRTQYF
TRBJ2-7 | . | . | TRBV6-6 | TGTGCCACCGAACTCCACGAGCAGTACTTC | CATELHEQYF
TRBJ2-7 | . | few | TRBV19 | TGTGCCAGTAGCCCTGGGGTGTTTTCAAGCTCCTACGAGCAGTACTTC | CASSPGVFSSSYEQYF
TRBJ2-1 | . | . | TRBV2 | TGTGCCAGCAGTGCCACCCTTAGCTCCTACAATGAGCAGTTCTTC | CASSATLSSYNEQFF
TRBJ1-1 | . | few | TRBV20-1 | TGCAGTGCTAGAGACCAAGGGGGAGGTGAAGCTTTCTTT | CSARDQGGGEAFF
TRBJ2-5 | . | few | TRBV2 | TGTGCCAGCAGTGATACAGGGAAAGAGACCCAGTACTTC | CASSDTGKETQYF
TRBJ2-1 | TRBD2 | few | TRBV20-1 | TGCAGTGCTAGAGTTAGGACTAGCGGGGTAAGCTCCTACAATGAGCAGTTCTTC | CSARVRTSGVSSYNEQFF
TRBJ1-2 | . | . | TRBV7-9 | TGTGCCAGCAGCTCCACTGGGACCACAGCGAGAGGCTATGGCTACACCTTC | CASSSTGTTARGYGYTF
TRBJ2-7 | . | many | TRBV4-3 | TGCGCCAGCAGCCAGGACCTTAGGCGCGAGCAGTACTTC | CASSQDLRREQYF
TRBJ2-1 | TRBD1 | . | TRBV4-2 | TGTGCCAGCAGCCAAGATACAGGGGTGTCTGTGGGGGTTGAGCAGTTCTTC | CASSQDTGVSVGVEQFF
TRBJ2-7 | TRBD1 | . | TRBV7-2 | TGTGCCAGCAGGTCCGGGACAGGGCGGCACGAGCAGTACTTC | CASRSGTGRHEQYF
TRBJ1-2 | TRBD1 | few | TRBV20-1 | TGCAGTGCTAGAGATTTTGGCGTTGGAAGGGGGCTTGGCTATGGCTACACCTTC | CSARDFGVGRGLGYGYTF
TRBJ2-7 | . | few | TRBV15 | TGTGCCACCAGCAGAGGGAATTACGAGCAGTACTTC | CATSRGNYEQYF
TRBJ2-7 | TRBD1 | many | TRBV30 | TGTGCCTCCCAGGGGGATTACGAGCAGTACTTC | CASQGDYEQYF
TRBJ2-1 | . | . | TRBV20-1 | TGCAGTGCTGATCAGGACAATGAGCAGTTCTTC | CSADQDNEQFF
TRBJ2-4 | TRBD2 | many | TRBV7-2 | TGTGCCAGCAGCAGGGGACTAGCGGAAAACATTCAGTACTTC | CASSRGLAENIQYF
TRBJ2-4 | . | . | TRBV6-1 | TGTGCCAGCAGTGAAGCTGGACTAGCCAAAAACATTCAGTACTTC | CASSEAGLAKNIQYF
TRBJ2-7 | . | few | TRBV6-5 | TGTGCCAGCAGTTACGCCGGACAGAACGAGCAGTACTTC | CASSYAGQNEQYF
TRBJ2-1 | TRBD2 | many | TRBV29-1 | TGCAGCGTCCTACTAGGGACTAGCGGGAGGGGGTACAATGAGCAGTTCTTC | CSVLLGTSGRGYNEQFF
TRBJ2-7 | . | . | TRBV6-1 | TGTGCCAGCAGTGAAGCGCATGGGATGACCTACGAGCAGTACTTC | CASSEAHGMTYEQYF
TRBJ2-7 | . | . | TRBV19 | TGTGCCAGTAGCTCCCGCAGGGACCCCTACGAGCAGTACTTC | CASSSRRDPYEQYF
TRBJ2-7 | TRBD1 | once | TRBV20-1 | TGCAGTGCTAGACCGGGACAGGGTACCTACGAGCAGTACTTC | CSARPGQGTYEQYF
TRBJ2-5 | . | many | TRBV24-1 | TGTGCCACCAGTGATTTCGGAGGGGGCAGGGAGACCCAGTACTTC | CATSDFGGGRETQYF
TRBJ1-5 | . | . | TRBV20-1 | TGCAGTGCTAGAGCCCTCAATCAGCCCCAGCATTTT | CSARALNQPQHF
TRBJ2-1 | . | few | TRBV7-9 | TGTGCCAGCAGCTTAGGGCGGGATGCCTCCTACAATGAGCAGTTCTTC | CASSLGRDASYNEQFF
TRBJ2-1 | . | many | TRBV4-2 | TGTGCCAGCAGCCTCTTAGAAATTCGGAACAATGAGCAGTTCTTC | CASSLLEIRNNEQFF